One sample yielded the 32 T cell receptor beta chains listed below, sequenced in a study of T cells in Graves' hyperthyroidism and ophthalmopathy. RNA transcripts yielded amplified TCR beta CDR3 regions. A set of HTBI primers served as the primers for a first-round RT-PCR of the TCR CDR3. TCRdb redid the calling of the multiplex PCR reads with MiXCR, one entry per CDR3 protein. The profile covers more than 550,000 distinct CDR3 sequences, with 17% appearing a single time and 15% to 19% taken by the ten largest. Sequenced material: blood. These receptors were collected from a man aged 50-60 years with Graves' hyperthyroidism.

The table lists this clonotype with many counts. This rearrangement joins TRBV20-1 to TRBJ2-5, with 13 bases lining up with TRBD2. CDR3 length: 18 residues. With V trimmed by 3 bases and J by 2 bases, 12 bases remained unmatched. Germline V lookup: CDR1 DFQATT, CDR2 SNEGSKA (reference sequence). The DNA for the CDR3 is TGCAGTGCTAGGGGTATAAGACTAGCGGGAGGTCGACAAGAGACCCAGTACTTC. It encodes CSARGIRLAGGRQETQYF.

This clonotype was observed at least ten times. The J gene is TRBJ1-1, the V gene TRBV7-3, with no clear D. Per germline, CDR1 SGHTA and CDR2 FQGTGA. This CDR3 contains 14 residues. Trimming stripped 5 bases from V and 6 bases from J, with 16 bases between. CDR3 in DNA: TGTGCCAGCAGCCCTGACACGGGGAGGGCTGAAGCTTTCTTT. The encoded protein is CASSPDTGRAEAFF. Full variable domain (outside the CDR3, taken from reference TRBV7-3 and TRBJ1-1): GAGVSQTPSNKVTEKGKYVELRCDPISGHTALYWYRQSLGQGPEFLIYFQGTGAADDSGLPNDRFFAVRPEGSVSTLKIQRTERGDSAVYLCASSPDTGRAEAFFGQGTRLTVV.

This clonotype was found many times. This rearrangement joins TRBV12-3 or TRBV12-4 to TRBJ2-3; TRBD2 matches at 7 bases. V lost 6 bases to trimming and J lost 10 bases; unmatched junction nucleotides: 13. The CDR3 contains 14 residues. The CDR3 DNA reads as TGTGCCAGCAGCCTTCTTAGCGGGCGTGAGGCGCAGTATTTT. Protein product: CASSLLSGREAQYF.

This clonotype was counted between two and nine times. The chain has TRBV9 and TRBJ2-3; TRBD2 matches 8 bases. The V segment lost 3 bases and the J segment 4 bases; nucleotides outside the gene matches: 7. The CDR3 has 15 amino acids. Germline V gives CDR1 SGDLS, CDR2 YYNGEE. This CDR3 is CASSAGGGRADTQYF. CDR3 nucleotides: TGTGCCAGCAGCGCGGGGGGGGGCAGGGCAGATACGCAGTATTTT.

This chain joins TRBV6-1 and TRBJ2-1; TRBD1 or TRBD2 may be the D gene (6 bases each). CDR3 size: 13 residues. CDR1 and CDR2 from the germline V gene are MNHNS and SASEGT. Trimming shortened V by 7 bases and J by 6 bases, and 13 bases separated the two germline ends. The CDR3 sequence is CASTRTAGNEQFF. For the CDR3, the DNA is TGTGCCAGCACCAGGACAGCGGGCAATGAGCAGTTCTTC.

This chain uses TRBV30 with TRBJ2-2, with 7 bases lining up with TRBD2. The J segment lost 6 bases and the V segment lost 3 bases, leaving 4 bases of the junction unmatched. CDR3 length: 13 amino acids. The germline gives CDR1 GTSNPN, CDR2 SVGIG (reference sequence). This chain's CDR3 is CAWSNGRAGELFF. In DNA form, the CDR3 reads TGTGCCTGGAGCAATGGGAGGGCCGGGGAGCTGTTTTTT.

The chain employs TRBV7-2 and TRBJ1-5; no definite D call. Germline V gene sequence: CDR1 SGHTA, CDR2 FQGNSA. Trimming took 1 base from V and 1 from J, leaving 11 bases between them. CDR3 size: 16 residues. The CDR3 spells CASSLGTAASNQPQHF. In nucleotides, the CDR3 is TGTGCCAGCAGCTTAGGTACAGCCGCGAGCAATCAGCCCCAGCATTTT.

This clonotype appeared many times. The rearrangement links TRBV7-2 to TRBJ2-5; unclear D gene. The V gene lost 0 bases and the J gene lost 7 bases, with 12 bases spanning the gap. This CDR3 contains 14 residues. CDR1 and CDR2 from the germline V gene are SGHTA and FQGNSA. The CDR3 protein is CASSLAAQPGTQYF. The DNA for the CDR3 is TGTGCCAGCAGCTTAGCAGCGCAACCCGGGACCCAGTACTTC.

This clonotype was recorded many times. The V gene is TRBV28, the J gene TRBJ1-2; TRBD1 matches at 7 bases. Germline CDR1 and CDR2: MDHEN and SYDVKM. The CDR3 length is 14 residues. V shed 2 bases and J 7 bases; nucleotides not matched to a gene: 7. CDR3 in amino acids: CASSLDQGGGGYTF. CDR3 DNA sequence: TGTGCCAGCAGTTTAGACCAAGGGGGCGGTGGCTACACCTTC.

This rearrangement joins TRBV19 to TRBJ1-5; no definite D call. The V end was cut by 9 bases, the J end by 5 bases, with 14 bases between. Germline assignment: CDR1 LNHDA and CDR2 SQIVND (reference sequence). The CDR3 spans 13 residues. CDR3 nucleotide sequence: TGTGCCAGCTCCGAACAGCCTTATCAGCCCCAGCATTTT. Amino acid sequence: CASSEQPYQPQHF.

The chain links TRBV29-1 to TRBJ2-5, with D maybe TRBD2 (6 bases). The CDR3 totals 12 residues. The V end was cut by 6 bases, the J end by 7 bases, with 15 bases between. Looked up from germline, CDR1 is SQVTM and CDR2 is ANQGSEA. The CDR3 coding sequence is TGCAGCGTCCAAGGAGGGCCCGGGACCCAGTACTTC. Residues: CSVQGGPGTQYF.

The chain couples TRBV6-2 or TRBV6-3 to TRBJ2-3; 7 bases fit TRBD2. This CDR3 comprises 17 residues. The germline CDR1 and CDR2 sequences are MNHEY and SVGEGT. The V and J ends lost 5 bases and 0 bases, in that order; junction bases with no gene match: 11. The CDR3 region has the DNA TGTGCCAGCAGTGAGCGGGGACTCCAACCTAGCACAGATACGCAGTATTTT. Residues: CASSERGLQPSTDTQYF.

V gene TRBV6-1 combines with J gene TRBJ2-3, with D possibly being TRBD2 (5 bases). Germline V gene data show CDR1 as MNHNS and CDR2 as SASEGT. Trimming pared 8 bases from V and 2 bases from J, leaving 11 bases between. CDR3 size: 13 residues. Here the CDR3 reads CASQLGNTDTQYF. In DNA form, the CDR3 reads TGTGCCAGCCAACTAGGTAACACAGATACGCAGTATTTT.

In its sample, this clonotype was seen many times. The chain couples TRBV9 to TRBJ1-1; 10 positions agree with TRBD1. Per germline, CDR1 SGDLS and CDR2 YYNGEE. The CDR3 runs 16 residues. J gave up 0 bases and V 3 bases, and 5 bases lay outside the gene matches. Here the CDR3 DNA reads TGTGCCAGCAGCGACCAGGGACAGGGGATGAACACTGAAGCTTTCTTT. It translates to CASSDQGQGMNTEAFF. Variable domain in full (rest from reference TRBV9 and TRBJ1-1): DSGVTQTPKHLITATGQRVTLRCSPRSGDLSVYWYQQSLDQGLQFLIQYYNGEERAKGNILERFSAQQFPDLHSELNLSSLELGDSALYFCASSDQGQGMNTEAFFGQGTRLTVV.

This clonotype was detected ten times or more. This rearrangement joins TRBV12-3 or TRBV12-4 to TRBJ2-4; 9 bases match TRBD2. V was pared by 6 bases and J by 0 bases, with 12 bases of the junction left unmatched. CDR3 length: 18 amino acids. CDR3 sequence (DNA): TGTGCCAGCAGCCCGACTAGCGGACGAACCCTAGCCAAAAACATTCAGTACTTC. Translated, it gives CASSPTSGRTLAKNIQYF.

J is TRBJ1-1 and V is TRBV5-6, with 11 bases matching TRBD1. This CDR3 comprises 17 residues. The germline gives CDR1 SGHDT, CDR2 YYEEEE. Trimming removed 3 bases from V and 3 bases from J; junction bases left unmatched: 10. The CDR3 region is CASSSPRTGGRDTEAFF. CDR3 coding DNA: TGTGCCAGCAGCTCACCGCGGACAGGGGGCCGGGACACTGAAGCTTTCTTT.

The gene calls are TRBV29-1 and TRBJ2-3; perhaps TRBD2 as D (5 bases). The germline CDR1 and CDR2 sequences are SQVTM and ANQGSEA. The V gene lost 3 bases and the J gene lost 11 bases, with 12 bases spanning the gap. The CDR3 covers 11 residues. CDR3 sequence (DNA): TGCAGCGTTGATGAGCCTGGGAGGCAGTATTTT. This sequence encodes CSVDEPGRQYF.

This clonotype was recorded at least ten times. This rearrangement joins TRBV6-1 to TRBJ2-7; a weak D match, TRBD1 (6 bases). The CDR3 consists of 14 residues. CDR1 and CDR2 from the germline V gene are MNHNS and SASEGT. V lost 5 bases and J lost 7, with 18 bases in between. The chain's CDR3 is CASSPPTGRTEQYF. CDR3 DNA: TGTGCCAGCAGTCCCCCGACAGGCCGTACAGAGCAGTACTTC.

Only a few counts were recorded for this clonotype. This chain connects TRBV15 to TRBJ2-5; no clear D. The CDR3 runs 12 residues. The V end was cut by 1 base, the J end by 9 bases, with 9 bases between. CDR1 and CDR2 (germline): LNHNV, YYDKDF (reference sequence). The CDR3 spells CATSRGPLAQYF. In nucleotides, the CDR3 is TGTGCCACCAGCAGAGGACCCCTGGCCCAGTACTTC.

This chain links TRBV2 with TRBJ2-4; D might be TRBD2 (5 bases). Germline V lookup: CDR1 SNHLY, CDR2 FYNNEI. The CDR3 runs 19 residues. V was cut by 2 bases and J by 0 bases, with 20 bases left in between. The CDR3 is CASSELAGGVELAKNIQYF. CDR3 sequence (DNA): TGTGCCAGCAGTGAACTGGCAGGAGGTGTCGAATTAGCCAAAAACATTCAGTACTTC.

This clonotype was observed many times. CDR3 residues: CASSQEHRPNTEAFF. In nucleotides, the CDR3 is TGTGCCAGCAGCCAAGAGCACAGGCCGAACACTGAAGCTTTCTTT. The chain joins TRBV14 to TRBJ1-1, with a weak D call TRBD1 (5 bases). Germline CDR1 reads SGHDN; CDR2 reads FVKESK. V was pared by 0 bases and J by 1 base, with 9 bases between. The CDR3 consists of 15 residues.

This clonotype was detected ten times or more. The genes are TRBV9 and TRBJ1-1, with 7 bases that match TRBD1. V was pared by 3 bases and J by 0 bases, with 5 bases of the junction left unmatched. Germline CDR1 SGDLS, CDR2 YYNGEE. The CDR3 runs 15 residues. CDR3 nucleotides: TGTGCCAGCAGCGCGACAGGGATGGTGAACACTGAAGCTTTCTTT. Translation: CASSATGMVNTEAFF. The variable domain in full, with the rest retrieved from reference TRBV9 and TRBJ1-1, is DSGVTQTPKHLITATGQRVTLRCSPRSGDLSVYWYQQSLDQGLQFLIQYYNGEERAKGNILERFSAQQFPDLHSELNLSSLELGDSALYFCASSATGMVNTEAFFGQGTRLTVV.

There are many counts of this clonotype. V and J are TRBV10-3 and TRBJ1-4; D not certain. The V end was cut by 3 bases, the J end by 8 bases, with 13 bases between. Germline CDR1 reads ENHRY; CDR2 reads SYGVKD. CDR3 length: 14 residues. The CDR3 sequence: CAISDGSFGEKLFF. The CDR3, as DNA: TGTGCCATCAGTGATGGCAGCTTTGGAGAAAAACTGTTTTTT.

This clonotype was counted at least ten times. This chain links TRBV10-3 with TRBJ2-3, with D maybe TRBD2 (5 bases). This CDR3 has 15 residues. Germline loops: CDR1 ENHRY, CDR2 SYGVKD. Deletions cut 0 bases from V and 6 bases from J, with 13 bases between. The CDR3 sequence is CAISESEAAGDTQYF. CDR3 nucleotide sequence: TGTGCCATCAGTGAGTCGGAGGCTGCCGGGGATACGCAGTATTTT.

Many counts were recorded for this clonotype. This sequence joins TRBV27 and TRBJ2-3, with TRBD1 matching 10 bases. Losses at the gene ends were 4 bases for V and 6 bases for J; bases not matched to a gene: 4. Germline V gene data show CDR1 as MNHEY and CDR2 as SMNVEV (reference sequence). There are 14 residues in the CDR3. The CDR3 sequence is CASSWGQGSDTQYF. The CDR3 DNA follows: TGTGCCAGCAGTTGGGGACAGGGGAGCGATACGCAGTATTTT.

The CDR3 loop is CASSALGVAYEQYF. DNA for the CDR3: TGTGCCAGTTCCGCCCTGGGCGTTGCCTACGAGCAGTACTTC. The chain recombines TRBV19 with TRBJ2-7, with D unclear. V was cut by 8 bases and J by 2 bases, with 16 bases left in between. This CDR3 is 14 amino acids long. From germline, CDR1 is LNHDA and CDR2 SQIVND (reference sequence).

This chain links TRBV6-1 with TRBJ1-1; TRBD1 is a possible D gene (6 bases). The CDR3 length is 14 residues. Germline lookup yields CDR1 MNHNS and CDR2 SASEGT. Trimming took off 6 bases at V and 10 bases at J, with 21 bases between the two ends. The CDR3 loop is CASSRTQGMGGAFF. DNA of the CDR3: TGTGCCAGCAGCCGGACCCAGGGGATGGGTGGAGCTTTCTTT.

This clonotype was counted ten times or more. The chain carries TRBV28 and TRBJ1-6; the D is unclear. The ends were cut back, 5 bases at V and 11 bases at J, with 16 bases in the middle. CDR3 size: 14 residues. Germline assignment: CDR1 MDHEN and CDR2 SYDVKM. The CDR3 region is CASSQYSLETPLHF. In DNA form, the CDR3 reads TGTGCCAGCAGTCAGTACAGTTTGGAAACACCCCTCCACTTT.

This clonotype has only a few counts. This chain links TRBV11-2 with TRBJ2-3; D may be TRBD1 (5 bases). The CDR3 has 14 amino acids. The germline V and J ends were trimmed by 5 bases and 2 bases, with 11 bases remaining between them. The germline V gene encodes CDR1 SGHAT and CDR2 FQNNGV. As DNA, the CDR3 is TGTGCCAGCAGCCAAGGGGTGGTCACAGATACGCAGTATTTT. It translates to CASSQGVVTDTQYF.

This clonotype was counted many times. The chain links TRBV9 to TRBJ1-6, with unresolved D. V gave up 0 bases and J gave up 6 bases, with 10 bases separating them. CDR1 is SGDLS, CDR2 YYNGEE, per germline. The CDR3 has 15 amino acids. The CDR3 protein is CASSVDTEGNSPLHF. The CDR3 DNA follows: TGTGCCAGCAGCGTAGATACGGAGGGTAATTCACCCCTCCACTTT.

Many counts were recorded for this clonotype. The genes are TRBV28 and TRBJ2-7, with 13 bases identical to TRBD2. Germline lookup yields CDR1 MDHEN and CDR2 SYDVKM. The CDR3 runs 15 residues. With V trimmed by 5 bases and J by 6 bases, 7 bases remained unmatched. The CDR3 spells CASSDPGLAGSEQYF. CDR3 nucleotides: TGTGCCAGCAGTGACCCGGGACTAGCGGGAAGCGAGCAGTACTTC.

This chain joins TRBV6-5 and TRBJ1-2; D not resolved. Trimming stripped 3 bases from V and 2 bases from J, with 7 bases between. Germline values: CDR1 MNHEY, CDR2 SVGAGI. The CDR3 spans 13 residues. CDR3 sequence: CASSYRANYGYTF. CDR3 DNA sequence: TGTGCCAGCAGTTATAGGGCCAACTATGGCTACACCTTC.